This T cell receptor beta chain was found in a study of OX40 agonist ivuxolimab in advanced cancers. About the study: Dosing consisted of intravenous ivuxolimab at 0.01 to 10 mg/kg every 2 weeks. Study-level results: The study observed clonal expansion of CD4+ and CD8+ blood T cells by week 6 at 0.1 to 3.0 mg/kg.

A note on this clone: The antigen is unknown.

V gave up 6 bases and J gave up 11 bases, with 19 bases separating them. Germline CDR1 and CDR2: SGDLS and YYNGEE. This CDR3 has 13 residues. Profiled with immunoSEQ multiplex PCR; TCRdb holds only in-frame clones, not every one. The repertoire holds more than 70,000 clones, approximately 91% seen once, with 0.33% in the top ten. Sequences were derived from CD4+ or CD8+ T cells sorted from blood, sampled in a trial of the OX40 agonist ivuxolimab. This receptor was obtained from an adult with an advanced solid tumor such as melanoma, head and neck, liver or kidney cancer. The J gene is TRBJ2-3, the V gene TRBV9; D is possibly TRBD1 or TRBD2 (5 bases each). Written as DNA, the CDR3 is TGTGCCAGCACCCAAATGGGACCCCTCAAGCAGTATTTT. Protein: CASTQMGPLKQYF.